The clone carrying this TCR beta chain was counted between two and nine times. The CDR3 extends over 13 amino acids. V lost 3 bases to trimming and J lost 6 bases; unmatched junction nucleotides: 4. This sample was taken from a study of response to subunit inactivated influenza vaccine. TCRdb ran MiXCR on the RT-PCR reads and lists one entry per CDR3 protein. The repertoire holds about 540,000 distinct CDR3 sequences, with roughly a quarter as singletons. The same data also went into a second study, on T cells expressing NK-cell markers. From that report: Scientists made TCR beta cDNA using 5'RACE template switching with UMIs. Underlying the TCR beta repertoires were sorted CD3+CD56+NKG2C+, CD3+CD56+NKG2C- and CD3+CD56-NKG2C+ T cells. One of the eight sequenced donors was seronegative, whereas the other seven were HCMV-seropositive. Dominance of the CD3+CD56-NKG2C+ fraction by these clonotypes also held in a few donors.

The genes are TRBV12-3 or TRBV12-4 and TRBJ2-7, with TRBD1 matching 8 bases. The TCR comes from a man in his fifties or sixties who received an inactivated influenza vaccine. The sequences come from CD4+ T cells sorted from PBMCs, collected 11 to 12 days after vaccination. The CDR3 DNA is TGTGCCAGCAGTTTTGCAGGGGGCATCGAGCAGTACTTC. Its translation: CASSFAGGIEQYF.